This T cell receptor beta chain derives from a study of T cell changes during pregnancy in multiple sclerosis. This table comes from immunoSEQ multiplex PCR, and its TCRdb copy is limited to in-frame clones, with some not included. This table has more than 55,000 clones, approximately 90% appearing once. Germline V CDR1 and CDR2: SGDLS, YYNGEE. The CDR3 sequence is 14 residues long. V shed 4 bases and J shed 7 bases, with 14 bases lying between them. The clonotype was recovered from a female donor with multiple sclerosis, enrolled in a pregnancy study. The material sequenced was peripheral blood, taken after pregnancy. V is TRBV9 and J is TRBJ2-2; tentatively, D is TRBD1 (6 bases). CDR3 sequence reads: CASSPQGIHGELFF. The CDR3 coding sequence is TGTGCCAGCAGCCCACAGGGCATTCACGGGGAGCTGTTTTTT.